This T cell receptor beta chain emerged from a study of blood T cell repertoires in COVID-19. Study as a whole: PBMCs, B-cell-depleted T cells, or T cells were the source of the cDNA or gDNA that made up the material.

J lost 1 base, V lost 4 bases, and 3 bases had no gene match. The CDR3 loop spans 16 amino acids. Per germline, CDR1 KGHDR and CDR2 SFDVKD. Per the original data handling: Nucleated cell number was recorded as an estimate derived from reference gene primer amplification. The data were produced by immunoSEQ multiplex PCR, yet TCRdb's version contains in-frame clones alone and is incomplete. The DNA was the basis for D and trimming; V, J and clone size are from that table. Of around 170,000 clones listed, 88% are singletons. Input material: peripheral blood. This chain links TRBV24-1 with TRBJ2-2; 9 nucleotides align to TRBD2. This clonotype was sampled from a man aged 55 to 69 with acute or convalescent COVID-19. In DNA, the CDR3 is TGTGCCACCAGTGAGACTAGCGGTTTGAACACCGGGGAGCTGTTTTTT. This gives the protein CATSETSGLNTGELFF.